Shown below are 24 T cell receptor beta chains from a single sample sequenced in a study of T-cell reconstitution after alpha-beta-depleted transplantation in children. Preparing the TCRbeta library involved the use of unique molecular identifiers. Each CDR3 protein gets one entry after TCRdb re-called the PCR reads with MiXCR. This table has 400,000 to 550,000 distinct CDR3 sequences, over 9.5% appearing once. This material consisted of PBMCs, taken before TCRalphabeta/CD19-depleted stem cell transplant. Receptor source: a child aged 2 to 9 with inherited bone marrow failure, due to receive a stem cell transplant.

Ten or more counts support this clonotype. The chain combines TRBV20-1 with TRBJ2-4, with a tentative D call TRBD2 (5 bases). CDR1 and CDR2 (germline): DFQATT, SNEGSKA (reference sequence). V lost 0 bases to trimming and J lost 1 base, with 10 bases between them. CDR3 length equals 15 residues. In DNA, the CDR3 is TGCAGTGCTAGAGAGGGGAGTTGGGCCAAAAACATTCAGTACTTC. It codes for CSAREGSWAKNIQYF.

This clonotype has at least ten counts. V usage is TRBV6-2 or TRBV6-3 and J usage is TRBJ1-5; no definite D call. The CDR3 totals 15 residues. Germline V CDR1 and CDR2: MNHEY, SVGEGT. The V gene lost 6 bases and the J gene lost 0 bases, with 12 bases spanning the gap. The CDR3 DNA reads TGTGCCAGCAGGGATCACTTTTATAGCAATCAGCCCCAGCATTTT. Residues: CASRDHFYSNQPQHF.

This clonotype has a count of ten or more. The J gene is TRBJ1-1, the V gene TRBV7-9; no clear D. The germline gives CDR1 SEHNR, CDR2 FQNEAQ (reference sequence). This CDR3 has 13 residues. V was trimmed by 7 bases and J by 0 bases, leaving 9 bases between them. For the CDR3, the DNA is TGTGCCAGCACTATGGAGTTGAACACTGAAGCTTTCTTT. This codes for CASTMELNTEAFF.

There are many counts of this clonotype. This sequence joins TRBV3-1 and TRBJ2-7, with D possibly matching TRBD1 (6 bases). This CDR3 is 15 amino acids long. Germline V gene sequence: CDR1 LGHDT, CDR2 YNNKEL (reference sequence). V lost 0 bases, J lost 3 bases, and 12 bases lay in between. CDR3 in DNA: TGTGCCAGCAGCCAAGAAGGGGGTGTCTACTACGAGCAGTACTTC. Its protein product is CASSQEGGVYYEQYF.

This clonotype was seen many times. This CDR3 reads CASSLDRRDGYTF. The CDR3 DNA follows: TGTGCCAGCAGTTTGGACAGGAGGGATGGCTACACCTTC. V and J are TRBV12-3 or TRBV12-4 and TRBJ1-2; TRBD1 matches 7 bases. CDR3 length: 13 residues. Losses at the gene ends were 3 bases for V and 6 bases for J; bases not matched to a gene: 4.

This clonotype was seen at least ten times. CDR3 coding DNA: TGCGCCAGCAGCCAAAGGACTAGCGGGAGGGCCTACGAGCAGTACTTC. This encodes CASSQRTSGRAYEQYF. This rearrangement joins TRBV4-3 to TRBJ2-7, with 15 bases matching TRBD2. V was clipped by 2 bases and J by 2 bases; unmatched bases: 1. This CDR3 comprises 16 residues. CDR1 and CDR2 from the germline V gene are LGHNA and YSLEER.

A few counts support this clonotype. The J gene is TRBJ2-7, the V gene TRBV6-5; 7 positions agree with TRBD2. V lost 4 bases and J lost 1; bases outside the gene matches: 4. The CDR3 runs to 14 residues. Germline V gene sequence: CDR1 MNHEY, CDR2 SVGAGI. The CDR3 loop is CASSFREVSYEQYF. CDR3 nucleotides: TGTGCCAGCAGTTTTCGGGAGGTTTCCTACGAGCAGTACTTC.

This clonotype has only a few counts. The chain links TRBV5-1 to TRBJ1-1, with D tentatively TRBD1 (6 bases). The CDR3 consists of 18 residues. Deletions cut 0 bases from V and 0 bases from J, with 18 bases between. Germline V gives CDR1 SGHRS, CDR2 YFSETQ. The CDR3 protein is CASSLEFWGGKVNTEAFF. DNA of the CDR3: TGCGCCAGCAGCTTGGAGTTCTGGGGGGGCAAGGTGAACACTGAAGCTTTCTTT.

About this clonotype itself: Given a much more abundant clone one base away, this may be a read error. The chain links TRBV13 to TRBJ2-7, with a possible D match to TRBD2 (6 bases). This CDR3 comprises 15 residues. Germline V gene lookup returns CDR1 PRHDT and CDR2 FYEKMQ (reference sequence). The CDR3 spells CASSLGRDFSDEQYF. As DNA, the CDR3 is TGTGCCAGCAGCCTGGGAAGGGACTTCTCCGACGAGCAGTACTTC.

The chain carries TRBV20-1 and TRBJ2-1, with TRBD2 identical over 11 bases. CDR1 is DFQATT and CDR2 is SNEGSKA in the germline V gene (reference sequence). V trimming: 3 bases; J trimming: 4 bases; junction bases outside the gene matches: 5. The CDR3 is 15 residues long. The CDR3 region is CSASTTSGAYNEQFF. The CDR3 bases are TGCAGTGCTAGTACGACTAGCGGGGCTTACAATGAGCAGTTCTTC.

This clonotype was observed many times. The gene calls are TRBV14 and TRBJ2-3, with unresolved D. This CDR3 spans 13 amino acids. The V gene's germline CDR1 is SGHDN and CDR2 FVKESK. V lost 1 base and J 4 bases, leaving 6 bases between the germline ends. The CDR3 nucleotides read TGTGCCAGCAGCCAAGTAAGGGCAGATACGCAGTATTTT. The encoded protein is CASSQVRADTQYF.

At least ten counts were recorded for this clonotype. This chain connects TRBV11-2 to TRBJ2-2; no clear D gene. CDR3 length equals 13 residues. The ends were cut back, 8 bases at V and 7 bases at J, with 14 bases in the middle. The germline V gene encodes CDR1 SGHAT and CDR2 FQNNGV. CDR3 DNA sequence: TGTGCCAGCTCAAACCGGGCCTTCGGGGAGCTGTTTTTT. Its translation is CASSNRAFGELFF.

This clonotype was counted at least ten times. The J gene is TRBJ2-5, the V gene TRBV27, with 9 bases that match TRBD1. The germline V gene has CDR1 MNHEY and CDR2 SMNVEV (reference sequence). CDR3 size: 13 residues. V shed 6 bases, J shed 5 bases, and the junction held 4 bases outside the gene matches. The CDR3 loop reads CASSPQGAETQYF. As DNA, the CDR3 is TGTGCCAGCAGCCCACAGGGGGCTGAGACCCAGTACTTC.

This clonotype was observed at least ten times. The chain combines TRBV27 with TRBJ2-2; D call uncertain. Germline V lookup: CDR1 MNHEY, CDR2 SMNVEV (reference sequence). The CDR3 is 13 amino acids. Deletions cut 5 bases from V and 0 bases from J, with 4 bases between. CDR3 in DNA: TGTGCCAGCAGTCCATCGAACACCGGGGAGCTGTTTTTT. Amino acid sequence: CASSPSNTGELFF.

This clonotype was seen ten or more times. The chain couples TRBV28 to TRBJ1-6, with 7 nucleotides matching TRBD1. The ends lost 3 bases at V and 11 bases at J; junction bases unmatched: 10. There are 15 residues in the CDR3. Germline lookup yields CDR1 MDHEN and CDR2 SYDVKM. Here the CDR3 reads CASSFRRGGVAPLHF. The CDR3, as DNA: TGTGCCAGCAGTTTTCGTAGAGGGGGCGTCGCACCCCTCCACTTT.

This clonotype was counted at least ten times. CDR3 DNA: TGCAGTGCTAGCCACCCATCGGCCTTCCTGAACACTGAAGCTTTCTTT. Amino acids: CSASHPSAFLNTEAFF. The chain is built from TRBV20-1 and TRBJ1-1, with D uncertain. CDR1 DFQATT and CDR2 SNEGSKA come from the germline V gene (reference sequence). This CDR3 has 16 residues. The V end was cut by 3 bases, the J end by 0 bases, with 17 bases between.

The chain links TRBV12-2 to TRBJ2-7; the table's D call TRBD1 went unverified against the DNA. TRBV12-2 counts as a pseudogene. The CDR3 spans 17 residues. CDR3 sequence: CASRLTGLGSSSYEQYF. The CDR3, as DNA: TGTGCAAGTCGCCTCACGGGTCTGGGGTCGAGCTCCTACGAGCAGTACTTC.

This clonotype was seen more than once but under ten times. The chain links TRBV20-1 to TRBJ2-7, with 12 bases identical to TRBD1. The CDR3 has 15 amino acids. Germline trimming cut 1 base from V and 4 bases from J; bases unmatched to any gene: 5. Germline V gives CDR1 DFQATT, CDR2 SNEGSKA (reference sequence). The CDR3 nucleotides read TGCAGTGCTAGAGGGGACAGGGGGCTCGGTTACGAGCAGTACTTC. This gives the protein CSARGDRGLGYEQYF.

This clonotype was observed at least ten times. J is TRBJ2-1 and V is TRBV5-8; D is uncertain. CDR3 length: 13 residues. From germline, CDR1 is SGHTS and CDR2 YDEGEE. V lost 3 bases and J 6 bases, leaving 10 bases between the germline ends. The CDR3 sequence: CASSSSSPNEQFF. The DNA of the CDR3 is TGTGCCAGCAGCTCATCCTCCCCCAATGAGCAGTTCTTC. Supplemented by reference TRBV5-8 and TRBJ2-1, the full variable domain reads EAGVTQSPTHLIKTRGQQATLRCSPISGHTSVYWYQQALGLGLQFLLWYDEGEERNRGNFPPRFSGRQFPNYSSELNVNALELEDSALYLCASSSSSPNEQFFGPGTRLTVL.

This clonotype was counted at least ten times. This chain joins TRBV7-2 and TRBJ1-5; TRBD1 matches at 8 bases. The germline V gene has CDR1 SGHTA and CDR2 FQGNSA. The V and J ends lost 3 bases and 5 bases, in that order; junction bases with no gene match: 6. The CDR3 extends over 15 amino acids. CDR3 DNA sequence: TGTGCCAGCAGCTTGGGTGCAGGGGGCCATCAGCCCCAGCATTTT. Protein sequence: CASSLGAGGHQPQHF.

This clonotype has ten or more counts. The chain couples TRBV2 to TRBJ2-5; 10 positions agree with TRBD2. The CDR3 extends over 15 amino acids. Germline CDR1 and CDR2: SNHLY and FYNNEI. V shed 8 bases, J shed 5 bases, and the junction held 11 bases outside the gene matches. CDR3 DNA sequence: TGTGCCAGCTGCCGAGCGGGAGGGCCCCGGGAGACCCAGTACTTC. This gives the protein CASCRAGGPRETQYF.

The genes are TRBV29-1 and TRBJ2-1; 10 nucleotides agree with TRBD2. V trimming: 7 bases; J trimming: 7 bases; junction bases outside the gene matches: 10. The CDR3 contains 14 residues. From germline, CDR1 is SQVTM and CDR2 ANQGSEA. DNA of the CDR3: TGCAGCGGCTTAGGACTAGCGGACGTTAATGAGCAGTTCTTC. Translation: CSGLGLADVNEQFF.

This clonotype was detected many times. The CDR3, as DNA: TGTGCCAGCAGCTTAGACCCGGGCAGGGAGGAGCAGTACTTC. It specifies CASSLDPGREEQYF. The rearrangement links TRBV7-2 to TRBJ2-7; D possibly matches TRBD1 or TRBD2 (5 bases each). The CDR3 covers 14 residues. V lost 1 base and J 7 bases, leaving 14 bases between the germline ends. Germline V gives CDR1 SGHTA, CDR2 FQGNSA.

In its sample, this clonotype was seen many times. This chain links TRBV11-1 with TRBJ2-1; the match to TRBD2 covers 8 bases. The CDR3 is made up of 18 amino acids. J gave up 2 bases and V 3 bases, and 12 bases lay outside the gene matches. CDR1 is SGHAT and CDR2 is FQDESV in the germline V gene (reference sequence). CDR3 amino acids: CASSFWISGTIAYNEQFF. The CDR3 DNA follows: TGTGCCAGCAGCTTTTGGATTAGCGGGACGATTGCCTACAATGAGCAGTTCTTC.